Listed below are T cell receptor beta chains from one sample, sequenced in a study of CD8 T cells in Susac syndrome. Using its own MiXCR run on the immunoSEQ multiplex PCR reads, TCRdb lists one record per CDR3 protein. There are roughly 100,000 distinct CDR3 sequences in the sample; 96% occur only once, and around 0.62% lies in the top ten. Material: CD8+ T cells from PBMCs. Every receptor here comes from a human donor with Susac syndrome. CDR3s leave out the opening cysteine and the closing phenylalanine or tryptophan. Fields, in order: V gene, CDR3 protein.

v_gene: TRBV27; CDR3aa: ASSYFGGLGSPLH
v_gene: TRBV6-6; CDR3aa: ASSYHIGGEPEQF
v_gene: TRBV20-1; CDR3aa: SATTGASGGILTDTQY
v_gene: TRBV3-1; CDR3aa: ASRRSGEAF
v_gene: TRBV7-9; CDR3aa: ASSPGTSYEQY
v_gene: TRBV7-9; CDR3aa: ASSPPTGTAATNEKLF
v_gene: TRBV15; CDR3aa: ATSRDSREQPQH
v_gene: TRBV5-1; CDR3aa: ASTRSGGQSYGYT
v_gene: TRBV29-1; CDR3aa: SAIAGANTEAF
v_gene: TRBV11-2; CDR3aa: ASSSAQDGNSGNTIY
v_gene: TRBV20-1; CDR3aa: APYTPTSTDTQY
v_gene: TRBV3-1; CDR3aa: ASSPEVTGGNTIY
v_gene: TRBV10-1; CDR3aa: ASSGGTGNRETQY
v_gene: TRBV4-3; CDR3aa: ASSPREGGEKLF
v_gene: TRBV20-1; CDR3aa: SARLSTDTQY
v_gene: TRBV30; CDR3aa: AWSEGIANSPLH
v_gene: TRBV11-2; CDR3aa: ASSPSLNTQY
v_gene: TRBV6-1; CDR3aa: ASSEALISGGADLAKNIQY
v_gene: TRBV5-6; CDR3aa: ASSLEGGGLYNEQF
v_gene: TRBV3-1; CDR3aa: ASSQDRLAAPYNEQF
v_gene: TRBV27; CDR3aa: ASSRTQGFYEQY
v_gene: TRBV19; CDR3aa: ASSRNSQGNTEAF